This is a list of T cell receptor beta chains from one sample in a study of cytomegalovirus exposure and HLA in healthy donors. Data came from immunoSEQ multiplex PCR; TCRdb stores just in-frame clones and leaves some out. The repertoire holds over 200,000 clones, around 91% seen once, with under 0.45% in the top ten. Sequencing was done on a sample of PBMCs. The origin of the receptors is a woman aged 18-30 years in good health and CMV-seronegative. Each CDR3 is given without its conserved first and last residue.

j_call v_call cdr3_aa
TRBJ2-5 TRBV28 ASSLVAAKETQY
TRBJ1-2 TRBV2 ASSEAWQGNGYT
TRBJ2-6 TRBV7-8 ASSRIYSSGGMGSGANVLT
TRBJ2-2 TRBV4-1 ASSQVQGRGGELF
TRBJ2-1 TRBV7-9 ASRLAGGWF
TRBJ2-2 TRBV7-6 ASSYQQGRNTGELF
TRBJ2-5 TRBV10-1 ASSGQAEETQY
TRBJ2-7 TRBV7-6 ASSNSDRGYEQY
TRBJ1-1 TRBV27 ASTPSAENTEAF
TRBJ2-5 TRBV4-2 ASSPGLAVGTQY
TRBJ2-2 TRBV4-1 ASSLTLAGTTGELF
TRBJ1-6 TRBV7-8 ASSCAHQGRGSPLH
TRBJ1-1 TRBV7-2 ASSPRQGSTEAF
TRBJ2-1 TRBV4-1 ASSQGRGGPYNEQF
TRBJ2-7 TRBV11-2 ASSLAAPYEQY
TRBJ2-5 TRBV7-9 ASSLGGLAGGETQY
TRBJ2-7 TRBV5-6 ASGAKASYEQY
TRBJ1-1 TRBV20-1 SPKNTEAF
TRBJ1-5 TRBV28 ASRVTGDRDNQPQH
TRBJ1-4 TRBV7-9 ASNPGSGTGYEKLF
TRBJ2-1 TRBV5-1 ASSFFTGALAPGNEQF
TRBJ2-2 TRBV7-8 ASSSYRVRETSGELF
TRBJ2-5 TRBV4-1 ASSQSDRFQETQY
TRBJ1-1 TRBV11-1 ASSLQENTEAF
TRBJ1-6 TRBV4-1 ASSLQGYNSPLH
TRBJ1-1 TRBV5-1 ASSLGTRGTEAF
TRBJ2-7 TRBV27 ASSLYSRGPGYEQY
TRBJ1-1 TRBV4-3 ASSQESQQNTEAF
TRBJ2-2 TRBV6-1 ASSVWQTNTGELF
TRBJ2-6 TRBV6-1 ASTGGANVLT
TRBJ2-3 TRBV6-5 ASSYGEGTDTQY
TRBJ2-7 TRBV30 AWRQAGLSYEQY
TRBJ1-2 TRBV6-1 ASSGTTANYGYT
TRBJ1-2 TRBV7-2 ASSSSGTGPSYGYT
TRBJ2-1 TRBV4-2 ASSQVAGGYNEQF
TRBJ2-6 TRBV10-2 ASLRGAGANVLT
TRBJ1-2 TRBV7-8 ASSLGANYGYT
TRBJ1-1 TRBV19 ASSIELGGAEAF
TRBJ1-1 TRBV28 ATKTGMNTEAF
TRBJ1-1 TRBV4-1 ASSQGVWGQDTEAF
TRBJ2-5 TRBV7-6 ASSLLTQETQY
TRBJ2-1 TRBV25-1 ASSATGYNEQF
TRBJ2-1 TRBV6-1 ASSPRYPYNEQF
TRBJ2-1 TRBV7-9 ASSLGLAGGWYNEQF
TRBJ2-2 TRBV2 ASLYSIRGLVGELF
TRBJ2-2 TRBV19 ASSETVNTGELF
TRBJ1-1 TRBV5-1 ASSLQTENTEAF
TRBJ1-2 TRBV5-4 ASGRTGGDGYT
TRBJ2-5 TRBV6-6 ASSSHRDSQETQY
TRBJ1-6 TRBV2 ASSAQGDNSPLH
TRBJ2-7 TRBV6-1 ASGQHPYEQY
TRBJ1-5 TRBV19 ASSDWRGNQPQH
TRBJ2-7 TRBV29-1 SVRGAGNYEQY
TRBJ2-2 TRBV9 ASSVEGGRLF
TRBJ2-4 TRBV2 ASSDNRGAKNIQY
TRBJ2-1 TRBV7-2 ASSLGGRYEQF
TRBJ2-5 TRBV5-1 ASSSKAGGRETQY
TRBJ2-3 TRBV7-9 ASSFGQGSTDTQY
TRBJ1-1 TRBV6-5 ASSQGQRYISEAF
TRBJ2-7 TRBV5-4 ASSPGPTYEQY